These 8 T cell receptor beta chains were all obtained from the same sample, sequenced in a study of blood T cells in healthy people across ages. A second PCR, run for about 7 to 11 cycles, used a sample-barcoded 5' primer plus a J-beta primer mix. TCRdb passed the 5' RACE reads through MiXCR, listing each CDR3 protein once. This repertoire shows more than 800,000 distinct CDR3 sequences, roughly 26% found once; its top ten account for roughly 17%. Sequenced: blood. These receptors all stem from a woman of 80 years or more in good health.

This clonotype showed up many times. The chain recombines TRBV20-1 with TRBJ2-7; D uncertain. V was trimmed by 4 bases and J by 2 bases, leaving 6 bases between them. There are 11 residues in the CDR3. CDR1 and CDR2 from the germline V gene are DFQATT and SNEGSKA (reference sequence). CDR3 in amino acids: CSAMLAYEQYF. CDR3 in DNA: TGCAGTGCTATGCTGGCCTACGAGCAGTACTTC.

This clonotype was counted a few times. The V gene is TRBV4-2, the J gene TRBJ2-2, with 10 bases matching TRBD2. The CDR3 is 16 amino acids. Germline V gene sequence: CDR1 LGHNA, CDR2 YNFKEQ. V shed 4 bases, J shed 3 bases, and the junction held 5 bases outside the gene matches. Here the CDR3 reads CASSPIGLADTGELFF. The CDR3 nucleotides read TGTGCCAGCAGCCCTATCGGACTAGCGGACACCGGGGAGCTGTTTTTT.

This clonotype was recorded many times. The rearrangement uses TRBV6-2 or TRBV6-3 and TRBJ2-3; D unclear. The V end was cut by 2 bases, the J end by 3 bases, with 12 bases between. CDR1 is MNHEY, CDR2 SVGEGT, per germline. The CDR3 runs 15 residues. CDR3 sequence (DNA): TGTGCCAGCAGTTACCTCAATTCTAGGACAGATACGCAGTATTTT. Its protein product is CASSYLNSRTDTQYF.

Only a few counts were recorded for this clonotype. The V and J genes are TRBV7-2 and TRBJ1-1; 10 bases fit TRBD1. The CDR3 is 12 residues long. Germline V gene data show CDR1 as SGHTA and CDR2 as FQGNSA. Germline trimming cut 5 bases from V and 11 bases from J; bases unmatched to any gene: 5. The CDR3 protein is CASSPGTGVAFF. DNA of the CDR3: TGTGCCAGCAGCCCCGGGACAGGGGTTGCTTTCTTT.

The chain links TRBV14 to TRBJ2-3, with TRBD2 matching over 10 bases. CDR1 and CDR2 (germline): SGHDN, FVKESK. The CDR3 sequence is 15 residues long. J lost 5 bases, V lost 1 base, and 3 bases had no gene match. The chain's CDR3 is CASSQASGGRDTQYF. CDR3 bases: TGTGCCAGCAGCCAAGCTAGCGGGGGCCGAGATACGCAGTATTTT. Full variable domain (remainder filled in from reference TRBV14 and TRBJ2-3): EAGVTQFPSHSVIEKGQTVTLRCDPISGHDNLYWYRRVMGKEIKFLLHFVKESKQDESGMPNNRFLAERTGGTYSTLKVQPAELEDSGVYFCASSQASGGRDTQYFGPGTRLTVL.

The V gene is TRBV7-9, the J gene TRBJ1-6; D is perhaps TRBD1 (6 bases). Germline values: CDR1 SEHNR, CDR2 FQNEAQ (reference sequence). Trimming pared 2 bases from V and 5 bases from J, leaving 19 bases between. This CDR3 has 18 residues. DNA for the CDR3: TGTGCCAGCAGCTTAAACCGGGACACCGGTGGGCATAATTCACCCCTCCACTTT. It codes for CASSLNRDTGGHNSPLHF.

Comments on this clonotype: Being one base from a much bigger clone, this may be a read error. The chain employs TRBV9 and TRBJ2-7; tentative D call: TRBD1 (6 bases). Germline V gene data show CDR1 as SGDLS and CDR2 as YYNGEE. CDR3 length equals 16 residues. V lost 0 bases to trimming and J lost 10 bases, with 23 bases between them. This CDR3 reads CASSVGGQRFQEAQYF. DNA of the CDR3: TGTGCCAGCAGCGTAGGTGGACAGAGATTTCAAGAGGCCCAGTACTTC. The full variable domain, its missing parts supplied by reference TRBV9 and TRBJ2-7, is DSGVTQTPKHLITATGQRVTLRCSPRSGDLSVYWYQQSLDQGLQFLIQYYNGEERAKGNILERFSAQQFPDLHSELNLSSLELGDSALYFCASSVGGQRFQEAQYFGPGTRLTVT.

The chain recombines TRBV30 with TRBJ2-5; tentative D call: TRBD2 (7 bases). The V gene's germline CDR1 is GTSNPN and CDR2 SVGIG (reference sequence). V was cut by 3 bases and J by 5 bases, with 16 bases left in between. The CDR3 consists of 14 residues. CDR3 sequence reads: CAWRGGATTETQYF. In nucleotides, the CDR3 is TGTGCCTGGAGGGGGGGGGCCACGACTGAGACCCAGTACTTC.